This T cell receptor beta chain appears in the sequencing data of a study of T cells in Graves' hyperthyroidism and ophthalmopathy. Researchers took RNA transcripts and amplified the TCR beta CDR3 regions from them. During a first-round RT-PCR of the TCR CDR3, the HTBI primer set was used. Each CDR3 protein is one row after TCRdb ran MiXCR on the multiplex PCR reads. Of around 600,000 distinct CDR3 sequences listed, 16% are singletons. The germline gives CDR1 MNHNS, CDR2 SASEGT. The CDR3 contains 19 residues. V was clipped by 6 bases and J by 2 bases; unmatched bases: 17. This receptor was identified in a woman in her 40s with Graves' ophthalmopathy. The sequenced material came from blood. The rearrangement links TRBV6-1 to TRBJ1-5; 9 bases align to TRBD1. The CDR3 sequence: CASSGPGQGFTSGNQPQHF. The CDR3 coding sequence is TGTGCCAGCAGCGGACCGGGACAGGGTTTTACTTCGGGCAATCAGCCCCAGCATTTT.